This T cell receptor beta chain emerged from a study of graft-versus-host responses after intestinal transplantation. About the study: All recipients got anti-thymocyte globulin induction, then tacrolimus and steroids for roughly 3 years.

Notes on the study in general: Within the allografts of patients who had graft-donor T cell macrochimerism, graft-versus-host to host-versus-graft clonal ratios were high. Detected in recipient marrow were GvH clones, some of which were first observed in ileum or blood.

CDR1 is MNHNS, CDR2 SASEGT, per germline. The trim removed 4 bases at V and 2 bases at J, leaving 10 bases unmatched. The CDR3 totals 17 residues. In the case of this clone: What it binds is not known.

Only in-frame clones appear in the TCRdb table, and some are missing; sequencing was by immunoSEQ multiplex PCR. Among 9,500 to 15,000 clones listed, about three quarters were seen once. Lamina propria and intraepithelial lymphocytes were released by processing graft tissue. This chain joins TRBV6-1 and TRBJ2-3, with 9 bases aligning to TRBD2. The TCR was taken from a human patient who received an intestinal transplant, so some T cells may come from the graft donor. The sample consisted of ileum tissue, taken less than 150 days after intestinal transplantation. CDR3: CASSGRLAGAPTDTQYF. CDR3 sequence (DNA): TGTGCCAGCAGTGGGAGGTTAGCGGGGGCCCCCACAGATACGCAGTATTTT.